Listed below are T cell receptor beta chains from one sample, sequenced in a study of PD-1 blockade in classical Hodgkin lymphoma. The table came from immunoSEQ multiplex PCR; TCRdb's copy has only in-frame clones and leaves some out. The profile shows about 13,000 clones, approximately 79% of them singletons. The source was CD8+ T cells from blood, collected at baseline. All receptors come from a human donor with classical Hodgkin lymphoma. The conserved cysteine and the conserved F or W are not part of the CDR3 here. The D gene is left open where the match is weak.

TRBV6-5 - ASTDSRGRYGYT
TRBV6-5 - ASSWGGEKDYGYT
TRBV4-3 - ASSQDWVGPNTEAF
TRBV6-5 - ASSGPVDGYT
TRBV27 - ASSLSGWDTQY
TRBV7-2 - ASSLWGSNQPQH
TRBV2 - ASSASLYEQY
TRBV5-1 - ASSQGGGGAQDTQY
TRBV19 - ASRQVLGKREPLH
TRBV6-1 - ASSEVSPSHEQY
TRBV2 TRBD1 ASSGVPGGTYEQY
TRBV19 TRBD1 ASGTGGSPLH
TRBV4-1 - ASSQESTGFNNEQF
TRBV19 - ASSILIYNEQF
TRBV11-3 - ASSLGLGSHTEAF
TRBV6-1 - ASSDRSFSYEQY
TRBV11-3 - ASSFGALTGELF
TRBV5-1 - ASSLSGQQGLQETQY
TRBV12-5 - ASGDAGGDGYT
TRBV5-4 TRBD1 ASSSDRGLGSSGNTIY
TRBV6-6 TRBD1 ASSPIRTGDNYGYT
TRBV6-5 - ASSYYRTNTGELF
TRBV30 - AWTLGGAEQF
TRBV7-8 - ASSLESASTEAF
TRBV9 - ASSVDRMNTEAF
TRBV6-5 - ASSYSALGEQY
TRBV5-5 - ASSLGVAGTYEQY
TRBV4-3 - ASSQEGWGHYEQY
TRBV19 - ASSSGQPYNEKLF
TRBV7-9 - ASSLGGPRSDNYGYT
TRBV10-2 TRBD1 ASSEYDRVYEQY
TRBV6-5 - ASSYETTAGNTIY
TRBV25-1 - ASNGGNQPQH
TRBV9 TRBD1 ASSRDRVYGYT
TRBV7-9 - ASSLATGRVNSYEQY
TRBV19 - ATRQRTEAF
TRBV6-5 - VSSYDVQMNTEAF
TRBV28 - ASSLTANTEAF
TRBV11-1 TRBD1 ASSLAWTGDEGQY
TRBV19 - ASSIVQGTDTQY